This TCR beta chain was recovered during a study of cytomegalovirus exposure and HLA in healthy donors. Study background: Inside one of the first data releases sat about 85 million unique TCRs taken from HLA-typed donors. Study results and limitations: Association of a missense DCLRE1C variant with TCR beta V- and J-gene trimming was reported in a later analysis. Later work found most CMV-associated TCR beta chains apparently HLA-restricted. What TCR beta sequences reportedly achieved was accurate prediction of HLA-A and HLA-B alleles in most subjects.

Primers for the PCR totalled 60 Vbeta and 13 Jbeta. Sequenced by immunoSEQ multiplex PCR; TCRdb stores in-frame clones only, minus some. The sample contains some 150,000 clones, roughly three quarters of which appear only once. Concerning this clone itself: Its target is unknown.

CDR1 is LNHNV, CDR2 YYDKDF, per germline (reference sequence). J gave up 6 bases and V 3 bases, and 9 bases lay outside the gene matches. The CDR3 consists of 16 residues. The specimen was PBMCs. The rearrangement uses TRBV15 and TRBJ1-5, with 9 bases aligning to TRBD1. This clonotype was obtained from a woman aged 35 to 49 in good health and CMV-seropositive. CDR3 region: CATSSSDRGSGQPQHF. In DNA form, the CDR3 reads TGTGCCACCAGCAGTTCGGACAGGGGTTCGGGTCAGCCCCAGCATTTT. Drawing the rest from reference TRBV15 and TRBJ1-5, the complete variable domain is DAMVIQNPRYQVTQFGKPVTLSCSQTLNHNVMYWYQQKSSQAPKLLFHYYDKDFNNEADTPDNFQSRRPNTSFCFLDIRSPGLGDTAMYLCATSSSDRGSGQPQHFGDGTRLSIL.